The sequence of this TCR beta chain was determined in a study of T cell responses to AZD1222 COVID-19 vaccine (dated by TCRdb to the early 2020s). Regarding the research as a whole: TCR sequencing covered approximately 230 trial participants: around 210 given two doses of AZD1222 and 26 given two doses of MenACWY control vaccine. Enrollment into the trials was organized by age into subgroups of 18-55, 56-69 and 70-plus years, and those subgroups contained approximately 150, 30 and 60 TCR-sequenced participants, respectively. General study outcomes and caveats: No day 14 peak-response samples were available, so repertoires were characterized only after the peak T cell response. Vaccine-associated CD4 TCRs spanned the whole spike protein, with dominant responses in regions 160-218 and 743-854. Spike-specific TCR breadth and depth rose significantly after two AZD1222 doses compared with day 0 and with MenACWY recipients. The 56-69-year group was small, and its depth increase did not reach significance, likely because of low power. Only five or six AZD1222 recipients were SARS-CoV-2 seropositive at baseline, limiting conclusions about previously exposed vaccinees. Participants were mostly white British, with more females than males. The authors suggested clonal diversity may have been underestimated. Reportedly, almost half of the unique spike-specific TCRs recognized epitopes lying outside the regions that are mutated in the B.1.351 and B.1.1.7 variants.

Taken from cysteine to phenylalanine, the CDR3 has 16 residues. Here the CDR3 DNA is all that survives: 48 bases in frame from base 1. Reading the germline V gene (reference sequence) gives CDR1 SEHNR and CDR2 FQNEAQ. Trimming costs V 1 base and J 4 bases, and their ends lie 16 bases apart. The CDR3 regions of human TCRbeta chains were analyzed by immunosequencing. In the paper's pipeline: TCRs in the repertoires were matched against a reference library of SARS-CoV-2-specific TCRs that had been generated with the MIRA antigen-specificity platform. Breadth was defined as the fraction of unique TCRs that were SARS-CoV-2-associated, and depth was defined as the fraction of total T cells that were SARS-CoV-2-associated. Using the MIRA data, each spike-specific TCR was mapped to the spike region that the TCR reacts to and placed in a CD4 or CD8 class. Log10-transformed breadth and depth values were compared by one-way ANOVA with Sidak's multiple comparisons tests. TCRdb took over this immuneACCESS table, retaining in-frame rearrangements with V and J assigned. Such tables are incomplete; in checked studies, under half of the missing clones stem from an unresolved V gene, and the remainder is unexplained. D and trimming were read from the DNA, whereas the V and J calls and clone size are those reported in that table. The sample contains more than 95,000 clones, roughly 89% of them found a single time. The leading ten clones occupy 35% to 45% of the sample.

The time point label for this specimen denotes: about 28 days (+/-7) after the second vaccine dose. AZD1222 recipients whose second dose came at about 4 weeks and those whose second dose came at about 12 weeks were combined into one group, since spike-specific TCR depth and breadth did not differ between the two schedules. Vaccinee samples were obtained from the UK trials COV001 and COV002, which included a single-blind randomized controlled phase 2/3 trial of AZD1222 (ChAdOx1 nCoV-19) in healthy adults. For TCRbeta chain sequencing, PBMC samples were collected from trial participants at day 0 and at day 28 after the second dose. Turning to this clone: What this receptor recognizes is not known. The input lacks base qualities; no much larger clone sits a single base away.

Material: peripheral blood, obtained 28 days after the second AZD1222 dose. This sequence originates from an adult who received the AZD1222 COVID-19 vaccine. The chain couples TRBV7-9 to TRBJ1-2; the D gene identity is not certain. This receptor has the CDR3 CASSLVVTTRPYGYTF. The DNA sequence follows: TGTGCCAGCAGCTTAGTCGTCACAACACGGCCCTATGGCTACACCTTC.